This T cell receptor (beta chain) was identified in a study of PD-1 blockade in classical Hodgkin lymphoma. Study outcomes and limitations: Patients were excluded if nivolumab began under 1 year after ASCT (the autologous transplant). At C4D1, TCR diversity had climbed significantly for CD4+ cells, though not for CD8+ cells. Healthy donors were reported to have higher baseline TCR diversity than newly diagnosed patients.

The CDR3 loop spans 13 amino acids. V lost 11 bases and J 1 base, leaving 14 bases between the germline ends. Germline values: CDR1 SNHLY, CDR2 FYNNEI. Time point of the sample: cycle 4 day 1 (C4D1), after more than 5 weeks of nivolumab. Every patient experienced relapse after autologous stem cell transplantation, and brentuximab vedotin exposure varied. Details on this clone: Its specificity is not known.

The table came from immunoSEQ multiplex PCR; TCRdb's copy has only in-frame clones and leaves some out. Of approximately 90,000 clones in the sample, 75% to 85% were seen once. The TCR sequence derives from a human donor with classical Hodgkin lymphoma. This chain uses TRBV2 with TRBJ2-5; the D is unclear. This sample comprised peripheral blood mononuclear cells (PBMCs), obtained before the fourth cycle of nivolumab. The CDR3 DNA follows: TGTGCCCGATCACTACTTAGCCAAGAGACCCAGTACTTC. Its translation is CARSLLSQETQYF.